This T cell receptor (beta chain) came from a study of control samples from healthy donors and cancer patients (dated by TCRdb to about 2020). The library came from the immunoSEQ multiplex PCR assay. TCRdb retrieved this table from immuneACCESS and kept in-frame rearrangements only. Not all clones are present; in checked studies, unresolved V genes account for under half, and no reason is known for the remainder. This sample gives over 150,000 clones in total; 80% to 95% of them show up just once. About 2.1% of the sample belongs to the ten largest clones. Trimming at the junction amounts to 0 bases on V and 4 bases on J, and the germline ends lie 12 bases apart. Including the terminal cysteine and phenylalanine, the CDR3 comprises 15 residues. Only CDR3 DNA remains: 45 bases, in frame from the first base. From a lookup of the germline V gene, CDR1 and CDR2 are SGDLS and YYNGEE. A remark on this clone: Its antigen target is currently unknown. The input lacks base qualities; no much larger clone sits a single base away.

Sample: blood. This receptor was identified in a woman aged 40 to 50 in good health. The V and J genes are TRBV9 and TRBJ2-3; the D gene is perhaps TRBD2, from 5 matching bases. The encoded CDR3 is CASSVGRGWADTQYF. The nucleotides read TGTGCCAGCAGCGTAGGCCGGGGATGGGCAGATACGCAGTATTTT.